A selection of T cell receptor beta chains follows, all from one sample in a study of blood T cell repertoires in COVID-19. Assay: immunoSEQ multiplex PCR; the TCRdb copy retains only in-frame clones and omits some. The table includes roughly 100,000 clones, 70% to 85% detected once. Sequenced sample: peripheral blood. All receptors come from a man in his sixties with active or convalescent COVID-19. The CDR3 runs from the conserved cysteine through the conserved F or W.

15	TRBJ2-2	TRBV7-2	CASSRTSGSPGELFF
16	TRBJ2-3	TRBV9	CASSVGVRGSTDTQYF
15	TRBJ1-6	TRBV4-1	CASSQGRTENSPLHF
14	TRBJ1-1	TRBV2	CASSPDILNTEAFF
12	TRBJ1-1	TRBV28	CASHQGGLEAFF
14	TRBJ2-5	TRBV5-1	CASSLFTSGMDPYF
14	TRBJ1-2	TRBV19	CASSTPGTGLGYTF
15	TRBJ1-5	TRBV7-2	CASSLGQYSNQPQHF
15	TRBJ1-4	TRBV25-1	CASTLGGGSSEKLFF
16	TRBJ2-3	TRBV11-3	CASSSRLAGPSDTQYF
13	TRBJ2-5	TRBV12-3/TRBV12-4	CASSLRGQETQYF
16	TRBJ2-1	TRBV7-2	CASSLVGIADYNEQFF
16	TRBJ2-1	TRBV7-6	CASSPQTPGSYNEQFF
16	TRBJ2-4	TRBV27	CASSLTPFGPQNIQYF
16	TRBJ1-6	TRBV7-9	CASSNGQGFYNSPLHF
16	TRBJ1-2	TRBV4-1	CASSHEPGQHIYGYTF
13	TRBJ1-1	TRBV12-3/TRBV12-4	CASTGLLNTEAFF
13	TRBJ1-5	TRBV6-6	CASSSDRAQPQHF
15	TRBJ2-3	TRBV6-4	CASSDSGGVTDTQYF
14	TRBJ2-5	TRBV7-2	CASSSTAFQETQYF